This T cell receptor beta chain was identified during a study of PD-1 blockade in classical Hodgkin lymphoma. Study-wide results and caveats: What drove the repertoire differences, possibly disease activity or prior therapy, has not been defined. Among the patients, those starting nivolumab under 1 year after ASCT were excluded. Patients with a complete response exhibited baseline diversity comparable to newly diagnosed patients.

With 0 bases removed from V and 3 bases from J, the gap between germline ends came to 19 bases. The length of the CDR3 is 17 residues. Germline CDR1 is SGHRS and CDR2 is YFSETQ. Each patient experienced a relapse that followed autologous stem cell transplantation, and brentuximab vedotin exposure varied. Produced via immunoSEQ multiplex PCR; TCRdb's table is partial and in-frame only. The sample comprises tens of thousands of clones, 75% to 90% of which are singletons, and roughly 10% rests with the top ten. Notes on this clone: Antigen specificity is unknown.

The starting material was peripheral blood mononuclear cells (PBMCs), obtained before the second cycle of nivolumab. This chain connects TRBV5-1 to TRBJ2-7; a weak D match, TRBD1 (5 bases). This TCR came from a human donor with classical Hodgkin lymphoma. CDR3 amino acids: CASSLAPGPELGYEQYF. The DNA of the CDR3 is TGCGCCAGCAGCTTGGCGCCAGGGCCGGAGCTGGGCTACGAGCAGTACTTC.